This TCR beta chain originates from a study of T cell repertoires in cytomegalovirus infection. TCRdb itself ran the reads through MiXCR, one entry per CDR3 protein. This sample has 300,000 or so distinct CDR3 sequences, with about a quarter found just once. This clonotype was seen repeatedly, ten times or more. With V trimmed by 6 bases and J by 2 bases, 7 bases remained unmatched. CDR3 length: 15 amino acids. Per the germline V gene, CDR1 is MNHEY and CDR2 is SVGAGI. The sample taken for sequencing was PBMCs. The chain is built from TRBV6-5 and TRBJ2-1; 7 positions agree with TRBD1. This receptor was obtained from a human donor in good health (CMV status not recorded). Some clones in this sample may be carry-over from other donors' samples. The CDR3 region is CASRPGQSPYNEQFF. The CDR3 DNA follows: TGTGCCAGCAGGCCGGGACAGAGCCCCTACAATGAGCAGTTCTTC.